These T cell receptor beta chains were read from a single sample in a study of Ad26.COV2.S vaccination and SARS-CoV-2 variants. The protocol was immunoSEQ multiplex PCR, while the TCRdb copy is restricted to in-frame clones and leaves out a portion. This table holds around 450,000 clones, approximately 92% found once. The sequencing here drew on peripheral blood, taken in a trial of Ad26.COV2.S vaccine versus placebo. Source of these receptors: a person between 18 and 65 years old who received the Ad26.COV2.S COVID-19 vaccine or a placebo. Each CDR3 is given with its conserved first and last residue. The order of the fields is V gene, J gene, D gene, clone size, CDR3 protein, CDR3 DNA. A D gene is named only where the DNA matches it firmly. Only some rows state a clone size, as once, few, many or a class for expanded clones.

>TRBV27|TRBJ2-1|-|once
CASSLSSISSYNEQFF
TGTGCCAGCAGTTTATCGTCCATAAGCTCCTACAATGAACAGTTCTTC
>TRBV11-2|TRBJ1-2|-|-
CASSFERQIYGYTF
TGTGCCAGCAGCTTTGAAAGACAGATCTATGGCTACACCTTC
>TRBV5-1|TRBJ1-5|-|-
CASSLGPGVDQPQHF
TGCGCCAGCAGCTTGGGGCCAGGGGTCGATCAGCCCCAGCATTTT
>TRBV3-1/TRBV3-2|TRBJ1-6|TRBD1|-
CASSQVPGGSPLHF
TGTGCCAGCAGCCAAGTCCCAGGGGGTTCACCCCTCCACTTT
>TRBV25-1|TRBJ2-7|-|-
CASSEIATYEQYF
TGTGCCAGCAGTGAAATCGCTACCTACGAGCAGTACTTC
>TRBV7-2|TRBJ1-2|-|-
CASSPGVYGYTF
TGTGCCAGCAGCCCAGGGGTCTATGGCTACACCTTC
>TRBV3-1/TRBV3-2|TRBJ2-1|-|-
CATSSGTSYNEQFF
TGTGCCACCTCAAGCGGGACATCCTACAATGAGCAGTTCTTC
>TRBV5-8|TRBJ1-6|-|once
CASSWWGRDSPLHF
TGTGCCAGCAGCTGGTGGGGTCGGGATTCACCCCTCCACTTT
>TRBV12-3/TRBV12-4|TRBJ1-2|-|-
CASSLGGFVGYTF
TGTGCCAGCAGTTTGGGGGGGTTCGTCGGCTACACCTTC
>TRBV5-8|TRBJ1-1|TRBD1|-
CASSWDRENEAFF
TGTGCCAGCAGCTGGGACAGAGAGAATGAAGCTTTCTTT
>TRBV5-8|TRBJ2-7|TRBD1|-
CASSSNRDSPYEQYF
TGTGCCAGCAGCTCTAATCGGGACAGCCCCTACGAGCAGTACTTC
>TRBV20-1|TRBJ2-5|-|-
CSASGKETQYF
TGCAGTGCTTCGGGTAAAGAGACCCAGTACTTC
>TRBV7-2|TRBJ1-4|TRBD1|-
CASSAGQGLRKLFF
TGTGCCAGCAGCGCAGGACAGGGACTGAGAAAACTGTTTTTT
>TRBV13|TRBJ2-4|-|-
CASSPEGTIMRNIQYF
TGTGCCAGCAGCCCAGAAGGGACAATCATGAGAAACATTCAGTACTTC
>TRBV20-1|TRBJ2-7|-|-
CSATSDYEQYF
TGCAGTGCTACCAGCGACTACGAGCAGTACTTC
>TRBV19|TRBJ1-3|-|once
CASSRQVPVRGSGNTIYF
TGTGCCAGTAGTCGCCAAGTACCCGTGAGGGGCTCTGGAAACACCATATATTTT
>TRBV29-1|TRBJ1-4|TRBD1|-
CSVIGDSNEKLFF
TGCAGCGTTATCGGGGACAGCAATGAAAAACTGTTTTTT
>TRBV2|TRBJ1-2|-|-
CASGPTRGYTF
TGTGCCAGCGGGCCTACTAGGGGCTACACCTTC
>TRBV15|TRBJ1-2|-|-
CATSRGRSGSYTF
TGTGCCACCAGCAGAGGACGGTCGGGGAGCTACACCTTC
>TRBV18|TRBJ2-3|TRBD1|-
CASSPRQGADTQYF
TGTGCCAGCTCACCACGACAGGGGGCTGATACGCAGTATTTT
>TRBV5-1|TRBJ1-1|-|-
CASSLVDRADEAFF
TGCGCCAGCAGCCTGGTAGATCGGGCAGATGAAGCTTTCTTT
>TRBV5-6|TRBJ1-2|-|-
CASSLVSGYYGYTF
TGTGCCAGCAGCTTGGTGTCCGGGTACTATGGCTACACCTTC
>TRBV2|TRBJ1-2|TRBD1|few
CASDRALGGYTF
TGTGCCAGCGACAGGGCCCTCGGCGGCTACACCTTC
>TRBV6-6|TRBJ2-2|-|-
CASSPRQDTGELFF
TGTGCCAGCAGTCCTCGACAGGACACCGGGGAGCTGTTTTTT
>TRBV28|TRBJ2-3|TRBD1|-
CASSWEWVTGGYTQYF
TGTGCCAGCAGTTGGGAGTGGGTAACAGGGGGATACACGCAGTATTTT
>TRBV10-3|TRBJ1-2|TRBD1|-
CATHRGDNYGYTF
TGTGCCACCCACAGGGGGGATAACTATGGCTACACCTTC
>TRBV5-1|TRBJ2-5|-|-
CASSSRGSQETQYF
TGCGCCAGCAGCTCCCGGGGGTCACAAGAGACCCAGTACTTC
>TRBV6-2/TRBV6-3|TRBJ1-1|TRBD1|-
CASSYDTGQGGFRGTEAFF
TGTGCCAGCAGTTACGACACGGGACAGGGAGGCTTTCGAGGAACTGAAGCTTTCTTT
>TRBV4-2|TRBJ1-5|TRBD1|-
CASSQPPGQGGGQPQHF
TGTGCCAGCAGCCAACCACCGGGACAGGGGGGCGGTCAGCCCCAGCATTTT
>TRBV18|TRBJ2-3|-|-
CAIAGSSTDTQYF
TGTGCCATCGCGGGATCTAGCACAGATACGCAGTATTTT
>TRBV9|TRBJ1-2|-|-
CASRKEGLSNYGYTF
TGTGCCAGCAGAAAGGAGGGTCTCTCTAACTATGGCTACACCTTC
>TRBV4-2|TRBJ1-4|-|-
CASSQAQAATNEKLFF
TGTGCCAGCAGCCAAGCACAGGCTGCAACTAATGAAAAACTGTTTTTT
>TRBV19|TRBJ2-5|-|-
CASSIGSVETQYF
TGTGCCAGTAGTATAGGGAGTGTCGAGACCCAGTACTTC
>TRBV27|TRBJ2-2|-|-
CATSNGKNTGELFF
TGTGCCACTTCGAACGGGAAGAACACCGGGGAGCTGTTTTTT
>TRBV12-5|TRBJ2-1|TRBD2|-
CASGLVGDGRGVLYNEQFF
TGTGCTAGTGGTTTGGTAGGGGACGGGAGGGGGGTACTCTACAATGAGCAGTTCTTC
>TRBV18|TRBJ2-4|-|-
CASSTSTARGAKNIQYF
TGTGCCAGCTCAACTTCGACAGCCCGGGGAGCCAAAAACATTCAGTACTTC
>TRBV19|TRBJ1-2|TRBD1|-
CASSRQGASSNYGYTF
TGTGCCAGCAGCCGACAGGGGGCCTCATCTAACTATGGCTACACCTTC
>TRBV11-2|TRBJ1-2|TRBD1|-
CASSPGQGNYGYTF
TGTGCCAGCAGCCCGGGACAGGGAAACTATGGCTACACCTTC
>TRBV7-2|TRBJ1-1|-|once
CASSLGGDGAPKAFF
TGTGCCAGCAGCTTAGGGGGGGATGGGGCACCTAAAGCTTTCTTT
>TRBV19|TRBJ1-6|-|-
CASSIDRESPLHF
TGTGCCAGTAGTATAGATAGGGAGTCACCCCTCCACTTT
>TRBV27|TRBJ1-4|-|-
CASSSEAKVGNEKLFF
TGTGCCAGCAGTTCGGAAGCCAAAGTGGGGAATGAAAAACTGTTTTTT
>TRBV18|TRBJ1-1|-|-
CASSLQRNTEAFF
TGTGCCAGCTCACTACAGCGTAACACTGAAGCTTTCTTT
>TRBV5-4|TRBJ2-5|-|-
CASSLESAQETQYF
TGTGCCAGCAGTTTGGAGAGCGCACAAGAGACCCAGTACTTC
>TRBV4-3|TRBJ2-3|TRBD1|-
CASSQDIQGQGAIGTDTQYF
TGCGCCAGCAGCCAAGACATCCAAGGACAGGGGGCTATCGGCACAGATACGCAGTATTTT
>TRBV24-1|TRBJ1-5|-|-
CATSENRGPNQPQHF
TGTGCCACCAGTGAAAACCGGGGTCCTAATCAGCCCCAGCATTTT
>TRBV3-1/TRBV3-2|TRBJ2-3|-|-
CASRLEGSGVDTQYF
TGTGCCAGCAGGCTCGAGGGATCTGGGGTAGATACGCAGTATTTT
>TRBV7-3|TRBJ1-6|-|-
CASSLFGQPNSPLHF
TGTGCCAGCAGCTTATTTGGGCAGCCAAATTCACCCCTCCACTTT
>TRBV4-2|TRBJ2-2|-|-
CASSQDASRGELFF
TGTGCCAGCAGCCAAGATGCTAGTCGGGGGGAGCTGTTTTTT
>TRBV28|TRBJ2-7|-|-
CASSGSGDNHYEQYF
TGTGCCAGCAGTGGATCCGGGGACAACCACTACGAGCAGTACTTC
>TRBV5-4|TRBJ2-4|-|-
CASSLRRGGHGNIQYF
TGTGCCAGCAGCTTAAGACGGGGAGGTCACGGAAACATTCAGTACTTC
>TRBV7-2|TRBJ1-2|-|-
CASSLGQGMANYGYTF
TGTGCCAGCAGCTTAGGTCAGGGGATGGCAAACTATGGCTACACCTTC
>TRBV7-9|TRBJ2-1|TRBD1|-
CASSLGQGIYNEQFF
TGTGCCAGCAGCTTGGGACAGGGAATCTACAATGAGCAGTTCTTC
>TRBV19|TRBJ1-2|-|once
CASSIAWATPNYGYTF
TGTGCCAGTAGTATAGCCTGGGCCACCCCTAACTATGGCTACACCTTC
>TRBV6-2/TRBV6-3|TRBJ2-2|-|-
CASSYPGELFF
TGTGCCAGCAGTTACCCCGGGGAGCTGTTTTTT